This T cell receptor (beta chain) was recorded in a study of blood T cell repertoires in COVID-19. In the study overall: The United States, Italy and Spain provided the acute and convalescent COVID-19 samples. T cells, B-cell-depleted T cells, or PBMCs provided the cDNA or gDNA that served as material.

How the authors handled the data: Cell counts per sample came from amplifying reference gene primers. The data were produced by immunoSEQ multiplex PCR, yet TCRdb's version contains in-frame clones alone and is incomplete. V and J calls and clone size are copied from that table; D and trimming were computed from the DNA. There are approximately 400,000 clones in the sample; around 90% occur only once, and 1% to 1.5% lies in the top ten. The CDR3 runs to 12 residues. The germline V and J ends were trimmed by 5 bases and 6 bases, with 10 bases remaining between them. CDR1 SGHAT and CDR2 FQDESV come from the germline V gene (reference sequence).

The genes are TRBV11-1 and TRBJ1-1; no reliable D call. The specimen sequenced was peripheral blood. The sequence derives from a middle-aged man with acute or convalescent COVID-19. The CDR3 sequence is CASSLHGAEAFF. The CDR3 DNA sequence: TGTGCCAGCAGCCTCCACGGAGCTGAAGCTTTCTTT.